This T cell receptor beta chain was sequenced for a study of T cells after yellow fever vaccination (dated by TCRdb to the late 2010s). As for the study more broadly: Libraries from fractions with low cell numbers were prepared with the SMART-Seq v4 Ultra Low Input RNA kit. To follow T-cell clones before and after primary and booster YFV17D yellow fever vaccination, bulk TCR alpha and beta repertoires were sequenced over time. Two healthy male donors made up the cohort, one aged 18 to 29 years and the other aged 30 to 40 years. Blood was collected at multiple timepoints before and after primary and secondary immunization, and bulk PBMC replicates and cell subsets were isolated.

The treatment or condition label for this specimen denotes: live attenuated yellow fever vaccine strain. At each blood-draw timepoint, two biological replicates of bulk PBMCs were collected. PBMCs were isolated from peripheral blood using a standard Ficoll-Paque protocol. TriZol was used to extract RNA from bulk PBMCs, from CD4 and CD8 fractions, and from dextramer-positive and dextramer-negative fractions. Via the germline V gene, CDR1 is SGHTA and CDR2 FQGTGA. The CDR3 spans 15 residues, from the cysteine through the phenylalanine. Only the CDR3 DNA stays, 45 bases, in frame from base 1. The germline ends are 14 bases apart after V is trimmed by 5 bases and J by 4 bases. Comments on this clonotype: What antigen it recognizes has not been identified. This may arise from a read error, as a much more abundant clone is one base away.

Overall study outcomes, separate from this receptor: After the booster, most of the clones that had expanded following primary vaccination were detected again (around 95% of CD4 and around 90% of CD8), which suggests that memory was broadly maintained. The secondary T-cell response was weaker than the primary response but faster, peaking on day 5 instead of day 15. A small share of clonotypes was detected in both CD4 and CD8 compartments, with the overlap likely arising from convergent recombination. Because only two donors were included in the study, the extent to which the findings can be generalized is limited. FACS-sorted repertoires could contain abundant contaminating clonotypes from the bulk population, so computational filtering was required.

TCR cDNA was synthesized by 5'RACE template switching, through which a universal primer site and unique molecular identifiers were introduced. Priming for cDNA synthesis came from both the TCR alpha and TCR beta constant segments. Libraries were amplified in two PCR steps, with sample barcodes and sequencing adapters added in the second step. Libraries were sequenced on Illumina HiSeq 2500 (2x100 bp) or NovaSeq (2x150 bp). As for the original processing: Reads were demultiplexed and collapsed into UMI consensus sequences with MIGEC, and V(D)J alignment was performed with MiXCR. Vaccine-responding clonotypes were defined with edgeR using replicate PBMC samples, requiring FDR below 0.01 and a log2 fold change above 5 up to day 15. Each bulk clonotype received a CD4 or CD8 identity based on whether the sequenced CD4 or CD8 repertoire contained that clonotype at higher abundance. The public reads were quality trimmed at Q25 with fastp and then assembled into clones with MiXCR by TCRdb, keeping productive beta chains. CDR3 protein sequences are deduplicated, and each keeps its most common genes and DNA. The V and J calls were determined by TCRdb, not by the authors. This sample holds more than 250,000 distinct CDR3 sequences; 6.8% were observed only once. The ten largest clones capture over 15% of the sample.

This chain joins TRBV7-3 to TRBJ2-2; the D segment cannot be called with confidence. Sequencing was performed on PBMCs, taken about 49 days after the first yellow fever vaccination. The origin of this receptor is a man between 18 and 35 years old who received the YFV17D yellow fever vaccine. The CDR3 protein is CASSIPLSGTGELFF. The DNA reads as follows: TGTGCCAGCAGCATACCACTATCGGGCACCGGGGAGCTGTTTTTT.